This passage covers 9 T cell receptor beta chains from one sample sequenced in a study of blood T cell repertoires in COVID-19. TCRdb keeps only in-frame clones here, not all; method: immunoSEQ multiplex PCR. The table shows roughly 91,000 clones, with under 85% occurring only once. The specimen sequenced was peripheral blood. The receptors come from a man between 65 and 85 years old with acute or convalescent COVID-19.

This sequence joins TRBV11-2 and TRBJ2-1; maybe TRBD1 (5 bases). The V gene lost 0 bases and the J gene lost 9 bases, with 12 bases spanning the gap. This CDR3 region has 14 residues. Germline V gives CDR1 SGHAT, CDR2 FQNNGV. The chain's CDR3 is CASSLDKGWGEQFF. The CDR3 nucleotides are TGTGCCAGCAGCTTAGATAAGGGGTGGGGTGAGCAGTTCTTC.

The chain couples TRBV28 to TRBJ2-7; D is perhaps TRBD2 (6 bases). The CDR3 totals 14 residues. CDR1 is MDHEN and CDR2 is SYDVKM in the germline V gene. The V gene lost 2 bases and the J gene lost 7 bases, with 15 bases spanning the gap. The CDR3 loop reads CASSLRGGAGEQYF. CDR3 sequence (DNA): TGTGCCAGCAGTTTACGGGGCGGGGCGGGTGAGCAGTACTTC.

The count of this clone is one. Written as DNA, the CDR3 is TGCGCCAGCAGCTTTACGCGGGGGCCCTACAATGAGCAGTTCTTC. Translation: CASSFTRGPYNEQFF. V gene TRBV5-1 combines with J gene TRBJ2-1, with D possibly matching TRBD2 (7 bases). Between the trimmed V and J ends, which lost 2 bases and 2 bases, there was a span of 11 bases. The V gene's germline CDR1 is SGHRS and CDR2 YFSETQ. There are 15 residues in the CDR3.

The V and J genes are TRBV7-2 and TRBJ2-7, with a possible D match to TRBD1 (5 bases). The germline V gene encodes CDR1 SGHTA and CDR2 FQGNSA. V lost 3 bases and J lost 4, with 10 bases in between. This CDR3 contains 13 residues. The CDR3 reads CASSFDRSYEQYV. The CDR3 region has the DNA TGTGCCAGCAGCTTCGACAGATCTTACGAGCAGTACGTC.

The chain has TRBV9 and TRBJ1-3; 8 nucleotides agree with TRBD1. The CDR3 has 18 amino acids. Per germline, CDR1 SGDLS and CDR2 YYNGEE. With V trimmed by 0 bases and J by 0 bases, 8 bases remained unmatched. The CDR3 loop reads CASSVATGQVVSGNTIYF. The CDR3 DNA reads TGTGCCAGCAGCGTAGCTACGGGACAGGTAGTCTCTGGAAACACCATATATTTT.

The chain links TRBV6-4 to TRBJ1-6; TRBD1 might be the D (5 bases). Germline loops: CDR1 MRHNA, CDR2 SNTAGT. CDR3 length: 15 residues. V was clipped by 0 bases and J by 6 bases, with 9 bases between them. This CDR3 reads CASSDSGRANSPLHF. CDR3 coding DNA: TGTGCCAGCAGTGACTCGGGCAGGGCTAATTCACCCCTCCACTTT.

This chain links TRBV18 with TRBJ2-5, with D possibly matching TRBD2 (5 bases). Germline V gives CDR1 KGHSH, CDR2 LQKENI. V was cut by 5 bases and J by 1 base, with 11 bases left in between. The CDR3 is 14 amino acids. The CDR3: CASSSLGLQETQYF. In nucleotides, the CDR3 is TGTGCCAGCTCATCTCTAGGACTCCAAGAGACCCAGTACTTC.

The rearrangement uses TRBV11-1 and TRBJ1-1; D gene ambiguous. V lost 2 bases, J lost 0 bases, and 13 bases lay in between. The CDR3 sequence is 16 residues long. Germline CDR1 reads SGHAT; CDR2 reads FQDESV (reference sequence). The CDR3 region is CASSLNAVEVNTEAFF. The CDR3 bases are TGTGCCAGCAGCTTAAATGCAGTTGAGGTGAACACTGAAGCTTTCTTT.

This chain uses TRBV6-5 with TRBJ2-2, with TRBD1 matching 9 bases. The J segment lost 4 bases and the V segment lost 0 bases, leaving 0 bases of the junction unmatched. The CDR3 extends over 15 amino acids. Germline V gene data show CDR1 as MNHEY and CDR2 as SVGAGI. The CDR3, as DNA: TGTGCCAGCAGTTACTCGACAGGGGGCACCGGGGAGCTGTTTTTT. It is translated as CASSYSTGGTGELFF.